This TCR beta chain was sequenced in a study of cytomegalovirus exposure and HLA in healthy donors. About the research overall: The same platform used for the approximately 670 first-cohort repertoires was also used for the 100 to 150 validation repertoires, as a later analysis reported.

This CDR3 contains 16 residues. The V end lost 8 bases, the J end lost 2 bases, and 16 bases lay between the germline ends. Method: immunoSEQ multiplex PCR; TCRdb's copy keeps in-frame clones and lacks some. Of 100,000 to 150,000 clones listed, 89% are singletons. Notes on the study in general: Most TCR sequences were rare, but some public TCRs occurred in many donors. There were fewer than 200 TCR beta chains listed as cytomegalovirus-associated. First-cohort TCR clusters were later found to tend to co-occur in the roughly 120 validation repertoires.

Of note for this clone: Its antigen is still unknown.

The TCR comes from a woman aged 18-29 years in good health and CMV-seronegative. Sample: PBMCs. The chain couples TRBV6-7 to TRBJ1-6, with a tentative D call TRBD1 (5 bases). Being an ORF, TRBV6-7 has a function that is uncertain. CDR3 DNA: TGTGCCAGCGCCAGGGAGGTTGAACCCTATAATTCACCCCTCCACTTT. This sequence encodes CASAREVEPYNSPLHF.